The source of this T cell receptor beta chain is a study of T cell responses to AZD1222 COVID-19 vaccine. With 3 bases clipped from V and 3 bases from J, the junction kept 8 bases outside the gene matches. Germline CDR1 reads SGDLS; CDR2 reads YYNGEE. CDR3 length: 16 amino acids. A note on this clone: Its antigen is unknown.

General study findings and limits: Reports say nearly half of spike-specific TCRs go after unmutated variant regions. Elevations in Spike-specific TCR breadth and depth followed administration of two AZD1222 doses.

TCRdb's copy holds only in-frame clones and misses some; the assay was immunoSEQ multiplex PCR. Of 92,000 or so clones in the sample, approximately 87% were seen once. This clonotype was obtained from an adult in good health. The chain links TRBV9 to TRBJ2-7; TRBD1 matches 11 bases. This specimen was peripheral blood, taken on day 0 of AZD1222 vaccination. CDR3 protein: CASSAGPGQGVYEQYF. The DNA for the CDR3 is TGTGCCAGCAGCGCCGGACCGGGACAGGGGGTCTACGAGCAGTACTTC.